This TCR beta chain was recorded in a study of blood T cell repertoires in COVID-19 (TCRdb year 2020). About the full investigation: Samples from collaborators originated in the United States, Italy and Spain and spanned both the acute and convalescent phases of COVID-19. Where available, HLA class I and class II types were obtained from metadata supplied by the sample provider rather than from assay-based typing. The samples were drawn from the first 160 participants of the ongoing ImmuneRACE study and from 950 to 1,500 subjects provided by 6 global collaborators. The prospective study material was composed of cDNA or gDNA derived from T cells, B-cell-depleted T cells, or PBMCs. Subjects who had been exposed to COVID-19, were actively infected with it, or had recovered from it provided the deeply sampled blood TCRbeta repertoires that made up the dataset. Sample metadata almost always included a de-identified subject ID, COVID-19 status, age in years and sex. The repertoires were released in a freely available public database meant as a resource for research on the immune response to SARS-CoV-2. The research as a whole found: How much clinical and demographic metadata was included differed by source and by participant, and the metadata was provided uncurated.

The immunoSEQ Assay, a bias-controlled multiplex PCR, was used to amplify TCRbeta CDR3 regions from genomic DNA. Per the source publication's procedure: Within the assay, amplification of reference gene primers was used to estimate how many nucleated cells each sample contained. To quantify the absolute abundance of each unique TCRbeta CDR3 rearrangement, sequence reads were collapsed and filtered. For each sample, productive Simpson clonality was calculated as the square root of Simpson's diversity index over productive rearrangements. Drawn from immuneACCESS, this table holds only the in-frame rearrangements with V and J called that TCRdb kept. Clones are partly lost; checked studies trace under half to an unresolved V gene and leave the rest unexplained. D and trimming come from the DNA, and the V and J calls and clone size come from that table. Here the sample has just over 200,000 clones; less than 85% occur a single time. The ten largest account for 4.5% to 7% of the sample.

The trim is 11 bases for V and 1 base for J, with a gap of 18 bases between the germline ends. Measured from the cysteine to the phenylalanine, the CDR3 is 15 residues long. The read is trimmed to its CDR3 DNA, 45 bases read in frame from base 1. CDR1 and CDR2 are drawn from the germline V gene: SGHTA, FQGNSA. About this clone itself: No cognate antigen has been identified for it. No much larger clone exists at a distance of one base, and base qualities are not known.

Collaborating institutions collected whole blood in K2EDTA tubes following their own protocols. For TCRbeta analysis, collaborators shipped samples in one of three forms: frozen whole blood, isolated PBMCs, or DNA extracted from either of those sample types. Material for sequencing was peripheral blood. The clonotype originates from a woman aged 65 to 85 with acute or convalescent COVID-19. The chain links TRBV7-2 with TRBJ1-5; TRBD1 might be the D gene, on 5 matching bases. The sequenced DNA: TGTGCCCGCCGGGGGGAGCAAGCGAGCAATCAGCCCCAGCATTTT. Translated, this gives CARRGEQASNQPQHF.